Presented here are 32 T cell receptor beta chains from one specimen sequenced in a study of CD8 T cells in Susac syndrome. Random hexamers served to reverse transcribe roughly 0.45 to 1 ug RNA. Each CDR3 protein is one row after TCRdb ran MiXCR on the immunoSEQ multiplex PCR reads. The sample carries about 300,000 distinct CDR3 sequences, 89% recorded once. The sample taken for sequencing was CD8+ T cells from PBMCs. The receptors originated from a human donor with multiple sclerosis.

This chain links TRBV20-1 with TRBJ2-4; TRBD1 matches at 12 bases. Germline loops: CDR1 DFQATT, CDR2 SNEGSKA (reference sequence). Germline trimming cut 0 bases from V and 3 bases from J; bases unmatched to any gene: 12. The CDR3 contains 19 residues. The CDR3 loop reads CSAREPRDRGRLGKNIQYF. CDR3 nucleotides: TGCAGTGCTAGAGAACCCAGGGACAGGGGGCGGTTGGGCAAAAACATTCAGTACTTC.

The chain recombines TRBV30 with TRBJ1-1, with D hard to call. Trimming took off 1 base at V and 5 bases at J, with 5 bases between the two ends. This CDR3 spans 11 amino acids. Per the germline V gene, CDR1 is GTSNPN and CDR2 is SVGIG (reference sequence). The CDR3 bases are TGTGCCTGGAGTGGAACGACTGAAGCTTTCTTT. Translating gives CAWSGTTEAFF.

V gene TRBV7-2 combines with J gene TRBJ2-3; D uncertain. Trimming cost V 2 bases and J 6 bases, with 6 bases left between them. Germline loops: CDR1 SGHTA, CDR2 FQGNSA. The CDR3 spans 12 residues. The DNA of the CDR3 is TGTGCCAGCAGCTTATGGTCTGATACGCAGTATTTT. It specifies CASSLWSDTQYF.

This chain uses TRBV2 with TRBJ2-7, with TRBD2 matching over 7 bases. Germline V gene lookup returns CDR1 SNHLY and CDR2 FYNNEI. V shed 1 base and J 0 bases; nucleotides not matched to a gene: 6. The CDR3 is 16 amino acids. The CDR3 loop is CASSEEGAGSSYEQYF. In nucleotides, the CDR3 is TGTGCCAGCAGTGAAGAGGGAGCGGGAAGCTCCTACGAGCAGTACTTC. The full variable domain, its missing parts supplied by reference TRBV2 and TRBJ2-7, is EPEVTQTPSHQVTQMGQEVILRCVPISNHLYFYWYRQILGQKVEFLVSFYNNEISEKSEIFDDQFSVERPDGSNFTLKIRSTKLEDSAMYFCASSEEGAGSSYEQYFGPGTRLTVT.

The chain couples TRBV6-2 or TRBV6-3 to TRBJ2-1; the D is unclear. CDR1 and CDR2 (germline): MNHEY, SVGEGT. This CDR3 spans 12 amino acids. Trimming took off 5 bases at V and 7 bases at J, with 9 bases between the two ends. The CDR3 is CASSLSPNEQFF. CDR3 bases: TGTGCCAGCAGTCTATCACCGAATGAGCAGTTCTTC.

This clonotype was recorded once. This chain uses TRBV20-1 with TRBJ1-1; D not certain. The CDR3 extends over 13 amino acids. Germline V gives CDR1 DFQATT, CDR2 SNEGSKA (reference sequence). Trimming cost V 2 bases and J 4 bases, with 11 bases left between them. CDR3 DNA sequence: TGCAGTGCTAGAACCCTCGCTCGCACTGAAGCTTTCTTT. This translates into CSARTLARTEAFF.

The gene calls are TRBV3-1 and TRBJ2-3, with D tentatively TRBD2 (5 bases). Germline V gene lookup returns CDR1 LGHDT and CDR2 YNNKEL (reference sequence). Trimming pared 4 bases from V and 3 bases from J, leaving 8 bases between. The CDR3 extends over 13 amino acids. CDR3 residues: CASSRRFTDTQYF. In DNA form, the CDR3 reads TGTGCCAGCAGCCGGAGGTTTACAGATACGCAGTATTTT.

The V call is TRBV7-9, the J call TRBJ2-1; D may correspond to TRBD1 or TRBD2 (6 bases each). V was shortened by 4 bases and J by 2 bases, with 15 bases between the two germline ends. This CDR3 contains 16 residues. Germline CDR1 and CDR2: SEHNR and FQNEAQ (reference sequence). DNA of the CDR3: TGTGCCAGCAGCTGGTACAGGGAGGCGGCCTACAATGAGCAGTTCTTC. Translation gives CASSWYREAAYNEQFF.

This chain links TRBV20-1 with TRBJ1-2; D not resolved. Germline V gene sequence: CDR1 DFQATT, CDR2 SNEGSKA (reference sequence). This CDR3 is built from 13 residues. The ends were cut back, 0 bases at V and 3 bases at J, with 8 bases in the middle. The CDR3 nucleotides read TGCAGTGCTAGAGATCTTAAGGACTATGGCTACACCTTC. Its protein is CSARDLKDYGYTF.

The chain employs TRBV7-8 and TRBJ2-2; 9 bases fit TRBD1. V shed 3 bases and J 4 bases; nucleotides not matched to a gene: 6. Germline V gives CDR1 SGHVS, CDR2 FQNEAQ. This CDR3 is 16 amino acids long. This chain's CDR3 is CASSFWTGEGTGELFF. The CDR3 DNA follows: TGTGCCAGCAGCTTCTGGACAGGGGAGGGCACCGGGGAGCTGTTTTTT.

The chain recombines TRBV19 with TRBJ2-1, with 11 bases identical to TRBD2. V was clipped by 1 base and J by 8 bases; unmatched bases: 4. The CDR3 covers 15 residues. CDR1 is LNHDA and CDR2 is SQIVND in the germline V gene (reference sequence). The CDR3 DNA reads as TGTGCCAGTAGTATAGGGGTGGGACTAGCGGATGAGCAGTTCTTC. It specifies CASSIGVGLADEQFF.

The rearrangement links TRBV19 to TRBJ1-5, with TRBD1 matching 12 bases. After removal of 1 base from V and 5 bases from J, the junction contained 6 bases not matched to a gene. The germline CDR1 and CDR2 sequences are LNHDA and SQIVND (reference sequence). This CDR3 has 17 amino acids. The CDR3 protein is CASSIVGTGGLDQPQHF. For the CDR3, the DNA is TGTGCCAGTAGTATAGTCGGGACAGGGGGCCTGGATCAGCCCCAGCATTTT.

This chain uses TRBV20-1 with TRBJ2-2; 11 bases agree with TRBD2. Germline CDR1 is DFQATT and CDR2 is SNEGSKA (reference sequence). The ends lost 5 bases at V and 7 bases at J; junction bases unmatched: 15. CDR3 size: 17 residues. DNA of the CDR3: TGCAGTGCTCATGACCTTAAACTAGCGGGGGTTGGCGGGGAGCTGTTTTTT. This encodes CSAHDLKLAGVGGELFF.

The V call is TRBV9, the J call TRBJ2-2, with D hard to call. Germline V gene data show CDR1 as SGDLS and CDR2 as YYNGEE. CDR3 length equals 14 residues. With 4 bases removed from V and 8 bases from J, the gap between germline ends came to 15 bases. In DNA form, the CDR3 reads TGTGCCAGCAGCCCTCCAAAGGGTTCAGGGGAGCTGTTTTTT. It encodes CASSPPKGSGELFF.

Here the CDR3 reads CASSLDRGLDRMKQFF. CDR3 coding DNA: TGTGCCAGCAGCTTGGACAGGGGGCTCGATCGAATGAAGCAGTTCTTC. The V call is TRBV5-6, the J call TRBJ2-1; 9 bases match TRBD1. Trimming at V came to 0 bases and at J to 11 bases, leaving 12 bases not matched to a gene. Germline V gene sequence: CDR1 SGHDT, CDR2 YYEEEE. The CDR3 has 16 amino acids.

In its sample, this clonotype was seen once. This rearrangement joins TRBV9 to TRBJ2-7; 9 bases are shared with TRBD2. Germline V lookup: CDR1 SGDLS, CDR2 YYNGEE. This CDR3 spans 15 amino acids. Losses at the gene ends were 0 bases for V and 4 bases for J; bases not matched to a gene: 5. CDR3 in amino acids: CASSVAASGTYEQYF. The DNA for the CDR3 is TGTGCCAGCAGCGTAGCGGCTAGCGGGACGTACGAGCAGTACTTC.

Here the CDR3 DNA reads TGCGCCAGCAGCCAAGGGTGGACCGATGAAAACATTCAGTACTTC. Protein product: CASSQGWTDENIQYF. The genes are TRBV4-3 and TRBJ2-4; the D is unclear. CDR1 LGHNA and CDR2 YSLEER come from the germline V gene. CDR3 length: 15 amino acids. The V gene lost 1 base and the J gene lost 5 bases, with 12 bases spanning the gap.

CDR3 sequence (DNA): TGCAGCGCCCTGGCGACGGGAGGGCTCACCGGGGAGCTGTTTTTT. It is translated as CSALATGGLTGELFF. This sequence joins TRBV29-1 and TRBJ2-2, with TRBD2 matching 8 bases. V was clipped by 7 bases and J by 4 bases; unmatched bases: 11. The CDR3 runs 15 residues. Germline CDR1 and CDR2: SQVTM and ANQGSEA.

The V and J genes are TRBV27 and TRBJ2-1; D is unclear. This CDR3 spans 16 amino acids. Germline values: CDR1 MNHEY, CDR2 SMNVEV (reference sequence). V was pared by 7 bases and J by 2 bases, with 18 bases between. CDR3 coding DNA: TGTGCCAGCACCAAGATGGGATTTGGTACCTACAATGAGCAGTTCTTC. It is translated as CASTKMGFGTYNEQFF.

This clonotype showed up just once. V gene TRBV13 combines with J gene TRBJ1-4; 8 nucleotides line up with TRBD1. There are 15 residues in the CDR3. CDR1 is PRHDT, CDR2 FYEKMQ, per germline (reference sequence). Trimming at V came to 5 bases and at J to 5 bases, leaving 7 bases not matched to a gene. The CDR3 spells CASSTRRTGNEKLFF. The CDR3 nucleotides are TGTGCCAGCAGCACCCGTCGGACAGGGAATGAAAAACTGTTTTTT.

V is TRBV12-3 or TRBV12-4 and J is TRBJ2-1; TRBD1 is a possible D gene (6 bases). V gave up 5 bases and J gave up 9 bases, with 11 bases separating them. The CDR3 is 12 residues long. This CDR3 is CASSPQGIEQFF. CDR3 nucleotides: TGTGCCAGCAGTCCGCAGGGGATTGAGCAGTTCTTC.

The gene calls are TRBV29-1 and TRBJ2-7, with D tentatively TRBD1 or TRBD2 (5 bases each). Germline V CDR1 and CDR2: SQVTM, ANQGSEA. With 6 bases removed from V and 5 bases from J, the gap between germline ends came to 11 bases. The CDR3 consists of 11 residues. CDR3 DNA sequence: TGCAGCGTAGGGGAGCCCCACGAGCAGTACTTC. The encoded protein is CSVGEPHEQYF.

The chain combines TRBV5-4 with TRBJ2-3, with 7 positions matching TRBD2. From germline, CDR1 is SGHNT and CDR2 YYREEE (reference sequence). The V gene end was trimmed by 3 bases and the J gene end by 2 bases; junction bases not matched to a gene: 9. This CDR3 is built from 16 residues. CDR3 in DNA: TGTGCCAGCAGCTCGAGGGACTATGCCGTCACAGATACGCAGTATTTT. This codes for CASSSRDYAVTDTQYF.

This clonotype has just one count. The CDR3 coding sequence is TGTGCCAGCAGCTTAGAAGAAAGACAGGGCTGGGGCTACACCTTC. Translation gives CASSLEERQGWGYTF. V gene TRBV7-9 combines with J gene TRBJ1-2, with 7 positions matching TRBD1. After removal of 1 base from V and 8 bases from J, the junction contained 10 bases not matched to a gene. CDR1 and CDR2 from the germline V gene are SEHNR and FQNEAQ (reference sequence). The CDR3 totals 15 residues.

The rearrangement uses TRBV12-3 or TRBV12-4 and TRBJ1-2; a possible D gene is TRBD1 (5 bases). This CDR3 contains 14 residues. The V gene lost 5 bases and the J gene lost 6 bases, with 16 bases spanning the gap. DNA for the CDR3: TGTGCCAGCAGTCACTCAATGTGGGGGAATGGCTACACCTTC. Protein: CASSHSMWGNGYTF.

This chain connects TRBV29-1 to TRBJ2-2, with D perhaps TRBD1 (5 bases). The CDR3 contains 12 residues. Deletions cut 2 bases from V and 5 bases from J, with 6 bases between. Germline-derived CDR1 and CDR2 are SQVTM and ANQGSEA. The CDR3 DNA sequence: TGCAGCGTTGAACAGGGAACCGGGGAGCTGTTTTTT. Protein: CSVEQGTGELFF.

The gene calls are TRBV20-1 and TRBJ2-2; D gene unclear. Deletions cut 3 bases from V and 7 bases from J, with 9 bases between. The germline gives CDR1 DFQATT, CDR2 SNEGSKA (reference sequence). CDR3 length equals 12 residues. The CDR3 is CSASALGGELFF. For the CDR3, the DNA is TGCAGTGCTAGCGCTCTAGGCGGGGAGCTGTTTTTT.

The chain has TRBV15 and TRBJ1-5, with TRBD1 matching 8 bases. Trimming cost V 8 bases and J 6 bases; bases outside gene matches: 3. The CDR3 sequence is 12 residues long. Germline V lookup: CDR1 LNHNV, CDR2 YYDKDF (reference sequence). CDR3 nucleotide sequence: TGTGCCACCGGACAGGGAAGTCAGCCCCAGCATTTT. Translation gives CATGQGSQPQHF.

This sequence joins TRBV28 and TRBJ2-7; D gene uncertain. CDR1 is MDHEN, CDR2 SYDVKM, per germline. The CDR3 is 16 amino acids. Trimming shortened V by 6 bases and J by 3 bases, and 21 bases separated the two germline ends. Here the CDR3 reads CASRPYASPQIYEQYF. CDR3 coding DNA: TGTGCCAGCAGGCCCTATGCCTCTCCACAAATCTACGAGCAGTACTTC.

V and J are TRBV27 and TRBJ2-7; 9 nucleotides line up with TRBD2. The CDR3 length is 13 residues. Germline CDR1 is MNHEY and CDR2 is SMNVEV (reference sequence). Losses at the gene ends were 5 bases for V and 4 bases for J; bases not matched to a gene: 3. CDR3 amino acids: CASSEGLAYEQYF. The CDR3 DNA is TGTGCCAGCAGTGAGGGACTAGCTTACGAGCAGTACTTC.

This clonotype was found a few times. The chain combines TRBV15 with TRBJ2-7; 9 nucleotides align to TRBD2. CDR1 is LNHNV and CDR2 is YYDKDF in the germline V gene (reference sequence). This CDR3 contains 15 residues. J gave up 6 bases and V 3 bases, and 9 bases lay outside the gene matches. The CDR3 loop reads CATSSTPGLAGEQYF. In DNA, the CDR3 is TGTGCCACCAGCAGTACCCCGGGACTAGCTGGCGAGCAGTACTTC.

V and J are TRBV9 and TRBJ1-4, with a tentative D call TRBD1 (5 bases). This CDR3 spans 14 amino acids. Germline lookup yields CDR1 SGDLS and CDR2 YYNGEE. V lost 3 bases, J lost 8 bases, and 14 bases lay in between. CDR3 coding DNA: TGTGCCAGCAGCGCCCAATCGGGGGACGAAAAACTGTTTTTT. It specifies CASSAQSGDEKLFF.